The next 16 T cell receptor beta chains were all read from a single sample in a study of T cell changes during pregnancy in multiple sclerosis. TCRdb's table, derived via immunoSEQ multiplex PCR, lists solely in-frame clones and lacks some. The sample has some 68,000 clones, roughly nine tenths seen once. The input for sequencing was peripheral blood, taken in the second trimester of pregnancy. The source of these receptors is a female donor with multiple sclerosis, enrolled in a pregnancy study.

The chain has TRBV9 and TRBJ2-2, with TRBD1 identical over 9 bases. CDR3 length equals 15 residues. Germline loops: CDR1 SGDLS, CDR2 YYNGEE. Trimming at V came to 4 bases and at J to 7 bases, leaving 8 bases not matched to a gene. CDR3 nucleotides: TGTGCCAGCAGCACCGGGACAGGGTCGGTCGGGGAGCTGTTTTTT. Its protein product is CASSTGTGSVGELFF.

This rearrangement joins TRBV6-5 to TRBJ2-1; D gene unclear. Germline-derived CDR1 and CDR2 are MNHEY and SVGAGI. The CDR3 covers 15 residues. V lost 7 bases and J 2 bases, leaving 15 bases between the germline ends. The CDR3, as DNA: TGTGCCAGCACCTCACGCCGGGTTGCCTACAATGAGCAGTTCTTC. Residues: CASTSRRVAYNEQFF.

The V and J genes are TRBV27 and TRBJ1-5; D is ambiguous. V lost 0 bases and J lost 2, with 8 bases in between. Germline lookup yields CDR1 MNHEY and CDR2 SMNVEV (reference sequence). The CDR3 is 15 residues long. The CDR3 region is CASSLSTGGNQPQHF. In nucleotides, the CDR3 is TGTGCCAGCAGTTTATCGACGGGAGGCAATCAGCCCCAGCATTTT.

The chain uses TRBV12-5 and TRBJ1-5; TRBD1 might be the D (6 bases). The CDR3 is made up of 13 amino acids. Trimming shortened V by 7 bases and J by 7 bases, and 14 bases separated the two germline ends. Germline V CDR1 and CDR2: LGHNT, FRNRAP. CDR3 sequence: CASDRDLGQPQHF. In nucleotides, the CDR3 is TGTGCTAGTGACAGGGATCTAGGCCAGCCCCAGCATTTT.

In this sample, this clone turned up a few times. The chain has TRBV29-1 and TRBJ2-3; 13 nucleotides agree with TRBD2. Trimming removed 7 bases from V and 4 bases from J; junction bases left unmatched: 5. The germline gives CDR1 SQVTM, CDR2 ANQGSEA. This CDR3 comprises 14 residues. The CDR3 DNA is TGCAGCGGCAGGACTAGCGGGAGTGCAGATACGCAGTATTTT. It translates to CSGRTSGSADTQYF.

The chain combines TRBV18 with TRBJ2-2, with TRBD2 matching 8 bases. V was clipped by 4 bases and J by 3 bases; unmatched bases: 10. CDR1 is KGHSH and CDR2 is LQKENI in the germline V gene. CDR3 length equals 17 residues. Here the CDR3 DNA reads TGTGCCAGCTCACTCGTCGTTGGCGGGAGGTACACCGGGGAGCTGTTTTTT. Residues: CASSLVVGGRYTGELFF.

This chain uses TRBV5-1 with TRBJ1-3; 9 positions agree with TRBD1. J lost 4 bases, V lost 4 bases, and 6 bases had no gene match. This CDR3 region has 15 residues. Germline values: CDR1 SGHRS, CDR2 YFSETQ. The CDR3 DNA reads as TGCGCCAGCAGCCTACAGGGGGCGTCCGGAAACACCATATATTTT. Protein product: CASSLQGASGNTIYF. Complete variable domain (other parts from reference TRBV5-1 and TRBJ1-3): KAGVTQTPRYLIKTRGQQVTLSCSPISGHRSVSWYQQTPGQGLQFLFEYFSETQRNKGNFPGRFSGRQFSNSRSEMNVSTLELGDSALYLCASSLQGASGNTIYFGEGSWLTVV.

The V gene is TRBV7-2, the J gene TRBJ2-7, with D tentatively TRBD1 (5 bases). The V gene lost 1 base and the J gene lost 3 bases, with 13 bases spanning the gap. Germline CDR1 and CDR2: SGHTA and FQGNSA. The CDR3 is made up of 15 amino acids. As DNA, the CDR3 is TGTGCCAGCAGCTTAGGTACAGGTTTAATCTACGAGCAGTACTTC. This codes for CASSLGTGLIYEQYF.

The rearrangement links TRBV5-1 to TRBJ1-2, with 8 bases aligning to TRBD1. CDR1 and CDR2 (germline): SGHRS, YFSETQ. V was pared by 4 bases and J by 0 bases, with 5 bases of the junction left unmatched. The CDR3 covers 15 residues. CDR3 residues: CASSPGDRPNYGYTF. The CDR3 nucleotides are TGCGCCAGCAGCCCAGGGGACAGGCCTAACTATGGCTACACCTTC.

J is TRBJ2-5 and V is TRBV11-2; D unresolved. With 1 base removed from V and 4 bases from J, the gap between germline ends came to 10 bases. This CDR3 region has 14 residues. Per the germline V gene, CDR1 is SGHAT and CDR2 is FQNNGV. CDR3 DNA: TGTGCCAGCAGCTTAGGAGGTTTCGTAGAGACCCAGTACTTC. It encodes CASSLGGFVETQYF.

This chain uses TRBV7-2 with TRBJ1-1, with D uncertain. Germline V gene lookup returns CDR1 SGHTA and CDR2 FQGNSA. The CDR3 totals 13 residues. Trimming cost V 2 bases and J 4 bases, with 8 bases left between them. The CDR3 protein is CASSLNLVTEAFF. The CDR3 nucleotides are TGTGCCAGCAGCTTAAATTTAGTCACTGAAGCTTTCTTT.

This chain joins TRBV6-6 and TRBJ2-7, with D possibly being TRBD2 (7 bases). V was trimmed by 1 base and J by 5 bases, leaving 12 bases between them. Per the germline V gene, CDR1 is MNHNY and CDR2 is SVGAGI (reference sequence). The length of the CDR3 is 14 residues. This chain's CDR3 is CASSYLGGQNEQYF. The CDR3 DNA sequence: TGTGCCAGCAGTTACTTGGGGGGGCAAAACGAGCAGTACTTC.

This clone has only one observation. This chain connects TRBV29-1 to TRBJ1-6; D gene uncertain. The CDR3 consists of 13 residues. Germline loops: CDR1 SQVTM, CDR2 ANQGSEA. Trimming took off 6 bases at V and 4 bases at J, with 10 bases between the two ends. CDR3 sequence: CSVARDYNSPLHF. The CDR3 DNA follows: TGCAGCGTAGCCCGGGATTATAATTCACCCCTCCACTTT.

The chain is built from TRBV9 and TRBJ2-7; 8 bases are a match to TRBD1. In germline, CDR1 is SGDLS, CDR2 YYNGEE. J lost 0 bases, V lost 3 bases, and 5 bases had no gene match. The CDR3 covers 15 residues. CDR3 bases: TGTGCCAGCAGCGGAGGGACAGGCCTCTCCTACGAGCAGTACTTC. This gives the protein CASSGGTGLSYEQYF.

This sequence joins TRBV4-3 and TRBJ2-2, with D maybe TRBD1 (5 bases). Germline V lookup: CDR1 LGHNA, CDR2 YSLEER. This CDR3 is 17 amino acids long. Between the trimmed V and J ends, which lost 0 bases and 2 bases, there was a span of 13 bases. CDR3 residues: CASSQDLNRRNTGELFF. DNA of the CDR3: TGCGCCAGCAGCCAAGATCTCAACAGGAGAAACACCGGGGAGCTGTTTTTT.

The chain links TRBV5-4 to TRBJ2-7, with 16 bases that match TRBD2. J lost 5 bases, V lost 3 bases, and 5 bases had no gene match. This CDR3 is built from 16 residues. Germline CDR1 is SGHNT and CDR2 is YYREEE (reference sequence). The CDR3 reads CASSWGLAGGGNEQYF. The CDR3 DNA is TGTGCCAGCAGCTGGGGACTAGCGGGAGGGGGTAACGAGCAGTACTTC.